Here is one TCR beta chain with its context. As originally analysed: By means of reference gene primer amplification, nucleated cell counts were estimated. TCRdb's table, derived via immunoSEQ multiplex PCR, lists solely in-frame clones and lacks some. V, J and clone size are taken as reported in that table, and D and trimming were inferred from the DNA itself. The table records 68,000 or so clones, approximately 90% of them present only once. This entry is derived from a study of blood T cell repertoires in COVID-19. Study in general: Collection of acute and convalescent COVID-19 samples took place in the United States, Italy and Spain. In each case, the material was cDNA or gDNA derived from T cells, B-cell-depleted T cells, or PBMCs.

The CDR3 extends over 16 amino acids. V gave up 1 base and J gave up 0 bases; unmatched junction bases: 1. Germline CDR1 LGHDT, CDR2 YNNKEL (reference sequence). The sequenced sample consisted of peripheral blood. This receptor was identified in a young man with acute or convalescent COVID-19. The J gene is TRBJ1-5, the V gene TRBV3-1 (or the pseudogene TRBV3-2), with 9 bases lining up with TRBD1. The DNA of the CDR3 is TGTGCCAGCAGCCAAGGGACAGGGGTTAGCAATCAGCCCCAGCATTTT. It specifies CASSQGTGVSNQPQHF.